Described below is a single T cell receptor beta chain sequence and its context. Its target is unknown. This entry comes from a study of vaccination and CD4 T cells after COVID-19. The study's findings and limits: Only post-vaccination samples contained a median about 90% of the reactive clones in convalescent patients.

TCRdb reprocessed the PCR reads with MiXCR, giving one entry per CDR3 protein. The sample shows about 15,000 distinct CDR3 sequences, around 66% of them seen only once. The TCR sequence derives from a human donor who had recovered from COVID-19. The sequencing here drew on CD4+ T cells from blood, taken after SARS-CoV-2 vaccination.

The CDR3, as DNA: TGTGCCAGCAGTTACTCGTGGGAGACCCAGTACTTC. The encoded protein is CASSYSWETQYF. V and J are TRBV6-5 and TRBJ2-5; D call uncertain. CDR3 size: 12 residues. Trimming took 0 bases from V and 5 from J, leaving 4 bases between them. CDR1 and CDR2 (germline): MNHEY, SVGAGI.